Listed below are T cell receptor beta chains from one sample, sequenced in a study of metastatic and nonmetastatic thyroid tumors. TCRdb reprocessed the PCR reads using MiXCR. The sample lists about 38,000 clones, 26% occurring once. The specimen sequenced was blood. These receptors were collected from a female donor with papillary thyroid cancer or a benign thyroid nodule (not recorded which). Some clones in this sample may be carry-over from other donors' samples. CDR3s include the opening cysteine and the closing phenylalanine or tryptophan. The order of the fields is D gene, J gene, V gene, clone size, CDR3 protein, CDR3 DNA. The D gene is left open where the match is weak. The size entry is marked missing in some rows and otherwise reads once, few, many or a size class.

d_call: -
j_call: TRBJ2-7
v_call: TRBV6-5
clone_size: medium-sized
cdr3_aa: CASSYTRFVEQYF
cdr3_nt: TGTGCCAGCAGTTACACCCGGTTTGTCGAGCAGTACTTC

d_call: -
j_call: TRBJ2-6
v_call: TRBV20-1
clone_size: -
cdr3_aa: CSASPTTIGSSSGSNLLTF
cdr3_nt: TGCAGTGCTAGCCCAACAACTATCGGGTCTAGCTCTGGGTCCAACCTCCTGACTTTC

d_call: TRBD1
j_call: TRBJ1-5
v_call: TRBV10-3
clone_size: many
cdr3_aa: CAISEGTGNQPQHF
cdr3_nt: TGTGCCATCAGTGAAGGGACAGGGAATCAGCCCCAGCATTTT

d_call: TRBD1
j_call: TRBJ1-2
v_call: TRBV7-2
clone_size: -
cdr3_aa: CASRTDRGHGYTF
cdr3_nt: TGTGCCAGCCGAACGGACAGGGGTCATGGCTACACCTTC

d_call: TRBD1
j_call: TRBJ2-2
v_call: TRBV5-6
clone_size: -
cdr3_aa: CASSLGQGITGELFF
cdr3_nt: TGTGCCAGCAGCTTGGGACAGGGAATCACCGGGGAGCTGTTTTTT

d_call: -
j_call: TRBJ1-5
v_call: TRBV5-6
clone_size: many
cdr3_aa: CASSLEVIRRPHSNQPQHF
cdr3_nt: TGTGCCAGCAGCTTGGAGGTGATTAGGAGACCCCATAGCAATCAGCCCCAGCATTTT

d_call: -
j_call: TRBJ2-7
v_call: TRBV6-4
clone_size: -
cdr3_aa: CASSNGPDTQYF
cdr3_nt: TGTGCCAGCAGTAACGGCCCAGATACGCAGTACTTC

d_call: -
j_call: TRBJ1-5
v_call: TRBV6-1
clone_size: many
cdr3_aa: CASSENRRDQPQHF
cdr3_nt: TGTGCCAGCAGTGAAAACCGGCGCGATCAGCCCCAGCATTTT

d_call: TRBD1
j_call: TRBJ2-3
v_call: TRBV24-1
clone_size: many
cdr3_aa: CATSTGGEDTQYF
cdr3_nt: TGTGCCACCTCGACAGGGGGCGAAGATACGCAGTATTTT

d_call: -
j_call: TRBJ1-2
v_call: TRBV28
clone_size: few
cdr3_aa: CASRINGVYTF
cdr3_nt: TGTGCCAGCAGAATAAATGGCGTCTACACCTTC

d_call: -
j_call: TRBJ2-2
v_call: TRBV2
clone_size: many
cdr3_aa: CASSQESGLNTGELFF
cdr3_nt: TGTGCCAGCAGTCAGGAGTCGGGTCTGAACACCGGGGAGCTGTTTTTT

d_call: TRBD2
j_call: TRBJ2-1
v_call: TRBV20-1
clone_size: many
cdr3_aa: CSARRGGGHNEQFF
cdr3_nt: TGCAGTGCTAGACGGGGGGGCGGCCACAATGAGCAGTTCTTC

d_call: -
j_call: TRBJ2-7
v_call: TRBV5-5
clone_size: once
cdr3_aa: CASTEGNEQYF
cdr3_nt: TGTGCCAGCACGGAGGGCAACGAGCAGTACTTC

d_call: -
j_call: TRBJ2-3
v_call: TRBV5-6
clone_size: -
cdr3_aa: CASSPTSSDAQYF
cdr3_nt: TGTGCCAGCAGCCCGACCAGCTCAGATGCGCAGTATTTT

d_call: -
j_call: TRBJ2-7
v_call: TRBV30
clone_size: -
cdr3_aa: CAWSRGTYEQYF
cdr3_nt: TGTGCCTGGAGTCGGGGCACCTACGAGCAGTACTTC

d_call: -
j_call: TRBJ1-2
v_call: TRBV13
clone_size: -
cdr3_aa: CASSKLPYGGGRSSTGYTF
cdr3_nt: TGTGCCAGCAGCAAACTACCCTATGGGGGGGGGCGGTCGAGTACTGGCTACACCTTC

d_call: TRBD2
j_call: TRBJ2-1
v_call: TRBV11-3
clone_size: many
cdr3_aa: CASSPIAGEIYNEQFF
cdr3_nt: TGTGCCAGCAGCCCTATAGCGGGGGAAATCTACAATGAGCAGTTCTTC

d_call: -
j_call: TRBJ1-6
v_call: TRBV4-3
clone_size: many
cdr3_aa: CASSQTTGNNSPLHF
cdr3_nt: TGCGCCAGCAGCCAGACTACAGGGAATAATTCACCCCTCCACTTT

d_call: -
j_call: TRBJ1-2
v_call: TRBV19
clone_size: -
cdr3_aa: CAIHGRNYGYTF
cdr3_nt: TGTGCCATCCATGGGCGTAACTATGGCTACACCTTC

d_call: -
j_call: TRBJ1-3
v_call: TRBV30
clone_size: -
cdr3_aa: CAWSNQGNTIYF
cdr3_nt: TGTGCCTGGAGTAATCAGGGAAACACCATATATTTT

d_call: -
j_call: TRBJ2-3
v_call: TRBV9
clone_size: few
cdr3_aa: CASSVEYGRGTDTQYF
cdr3_nt: TGTGCCAGCAGCGTAGAATACGGGAGAGGAACAGATACGCAGTATTTT

d_call: -
j_call: TRBJ2-5
v_call: TRBV18
clone_size: many
cdr3_aa: CASSRFPADEQETQYF
cdr3_nt: TGTGCCAGCTCACGGTTCCCAGCGGACGAGCAAGAGACCCAGTACTTC

d_call: -
j_call: TRBJ1-3
v_call: TRBV27
clone_size: few
cdr3_aa: CASSAQFLAGNTIYF
cdr3_nt: TGTGCCAGCAGTGCTCAGTTTCTCGCTGGAAACACCATATATTTT

d_call: -
j_call: TRBJ2-3
v_call: TRBV30
clone_size: -
cdr3_aa: CAWTGKGSTDTQYF
cdr3_nt: TGTGCCTGGACAGGGAAAGGGAGCACAGATACGCAGTATTTT

d_call: TRBD1
j_call: TRBJ1-3
v_call: TRBV7-6
clone_size: -
cdr3_aa: CASSLAPGTGDSGNTIYF
cdr3_nt: TGTGCCAGCAGCTTAGCGCCCGGTACAGGGGACTCTGGAAACACCATATATTTT

d_call: -
j_call: TRBJ2-7
v_call: TRBV7-2
clone_size: -
cdr3_aa: CASSEPSQRKKYF
cdr3_nt: TGCGCCAGCAGCGAACCAAGCCAGAGGAAGAAGTACTTC

d_call: -
j_call: TRBJ1-1
v_call: TRBV20-1
clone_size: many
cdr3_aa: CSASSGVNTEAFF
cdr3_nt: TGCAGTGCTAGTTCGGGAGTGAACACTGAAGCTTTCTTT

d_call: -
j_call: TRBJ2-3
v_call: TRBV7-9
clone_size: once
cdr3_aa: CATSNGGEADTQYF
cdr3_nt: TGTGCCACTTCTAACGGGGGAGAGGCAGATACGCAGTATTTT

d_call: -
j_call: TRBJ2-6
v_call: TRBV5-1
clone_size: -
cdr3_aa: CASQDGSGANVLTF
cdr3_nt: TGCGCCAGCCAGGACGGCTCTGGGGCCAACGTCCTGACTTTC

d_call: -
j_call: TRBJ2-3
v_call: TRBV10-3
clone_size: many
cdr3_aa: CAISGDLSDTQYF
cdr3_nt: TGTGCCATCAGTGGGGATCTTTCAGATACGCAGTATTTT

d_call: -
j_call: TRBJ1-2
v_call: TRBV15
clone_size: -
cdr3_aa: CATSRDSYRGYGYTF
cdr3_nt: TGTGCCACCAGCAGAGATAGCTACAGAGGCTATGGCTACACCTTC

d_call: TRBD2
j_call: TRBJ2-3
v_call: TRBV20-1
clone_size: -
cdr3_aa: CSASGTICTDTQYF
cdr3_nt: TGCAGTGCTAGCGGGACTATCTGCACAGATACGCAGTATTTT

d_call: TRBD2
j_call: TRBJ2-7
v_call: TRBV28
clone_size: medium-sized
cdr3_aa: CATDRREGHYEQYF
cdr3_nt: TGTGCCACCGATCGGCGGGAGGGTCACTACGAGCAGTACTTC

d_call: -
j_call: TRBJ1-4
v_call: TRBV28
clone_size: many
cdr3_aa: CASRLRGEGEKLFF
cdr3_nt: TGTGCCAGCAGACTAAGGGGGGAAGGTGAAAAACTGTTTTTT

d_call: -
j_call: TRBJ2-3
v_call: TRBV20-1
clone_size: many
cdr3_aa: CSASGTLAPSTDTQYF
cdr3_nt: TGCAGTGCTAGTGGGACACTAGCCCCTAGCACAGATACGCAGTATTTT

d_call: -
j_call: TRBJ1-1
v_call: TRBV29-1
clone_size: many
cdr3_aa: CSVMTGEAFF
cdr3_nt: TGCAGCGTGATGACCGGTGAAGCTTTCTTT

d_call: -
j_call: TRBJ2-5
v_call: TRBV5-6
clone_size: many
cdr3_aa: CASSFDDAETQYF
cdr3_nt: TGTGCCAGCAGCTTTGACGACGCAGAGACCCAGTACTTC

d_call: -
j_call: TRBJ1-1
v_call: TRBV20-1
clone_size: -
cdr3_aa: CSARGRGQNTEAFF
cdr3_nt: TGCAGTGCTAGAGGTCGAGGCCAGAACACTGAAGCTTTCTTT

d_call: -
j_call: TRBJ2-7
v_call: TRBV27
clone_size: few
cdr3_aa: CASMGGASYEQYF
cdr3_nt: TGTGCCAGCATGGGGGGGGCTTCCTACGAGCAGTACTTC

d_call: -
j_call: TRBJ2-6
v_call: TRBV30
clone_size: many
cdr3_aa: CAWSRGRVSSGANVLTF
cdr3_nt: TGTGCCTGGAGCAGGGGCAGGGTAAGCTCTGGGGCCAACGTCCTGACTTTC

d_call: -
j_call: TRBJ1-4
v_call: TRBV15
clone_size: many
cdr3_aa: CATSRVEEKLFF
cdr3_nt: TGTGCCACCAGCCGGGTAGAAGAAAAACTGTTTTTT

d_call: -
j_call: TRBJ1-3
v_call: TRBV6-1
clone_size: -
cdr3_aa: CASSLGARGNTIYF
cdr3_nt: TGTGCCAGCAGTTTAGGGGCGCGAGGAAACACCATATATTTT

d_call: -
j_call: TRBJ2-4
v_call: TRBV28
clone_size: many
cdr3_aa: CASSNIDIQYF
cdr3_nt: TGTGCCAGCAGCAACATTGACATTCAGTACTTC

d_call: -
j_call: TRBJ1-2
v_call: TRBV10-3
clone_size: -
cdr3_aa: CAISEPGAGAVSYGYTF
cdr3_nt: TGTGCCATCAGTGAGCCCGGGGCGGGTGCAGTGAGCTATGGCTACACCTTC